The 30 T cell receptor beta chains below all came from one sample that was sequenced in a study of T cells in Graves' hyperthyroidism and ophthalmopathy. Researchers amplified the TCR beta CDR3 regions from RNA transcripts. Using the HTBI primer set, a first-round RT-PCR was run on the TCR CDR3. MiXCR was run by TCRdb on the multiplex PCR reads, yielding one entry per CDR3 protein. The sample contains roughly 360,000 distinct CDR3 sequences, approximately 15% of which appear only once. Material: blood. The source of these receptors is a man younger than 45 with Graves' hyperthyroidism that later progressed to Graves' ophthalmopathy.

The chain carries TRBV3-1 and TRBJ2-5; 8 bases are a match to TRBD1. This CDR3 contains 14 residues. J lost 3 bases, V lost 3 bases, and 3 bases had no gene match. Looked up from germline, CDR1 is LGHDT and CDR2 is YNNKEL (reference sequence). The CDR3 DNA reads TGTGCCAGCAGCCACACGGACAGGGAAGAGACCCAGTACTTC. Encoded protein: CASSHTDREETQYF.

In this sample, this clonotype turned up many times. The rearrangement joins TRBV20-1 to TRBJ1-1; tentatively, D is TRBD1 (5 bases). Germline lookup yields CDR1 DFQATT and CDR2 SNEGSKA (reference sequence). The CDR3 consists of 12 residues. Trimming cost V 0 bases and J 7 bases, with 9 bases left between them. Here the CDR3 DNA reads TGCAGTGCTAGAGACAGGGACCTTGAAGCTTTCTTT. It is translated as CSARDRDLEAFF.

This clonotype was detected many times. This chain joins TRBV28 and TRBJ2-5, with D perhaps matching TRBD1 (5 bases). The germline V gene encodes CDR1 MDHEN and CDR2 SYDVKM. The CDR3 consists of 14 residues. V lost 1 base to trimming and J lost 5 bases, with 11 bases between them. The CDR3 bases are TGTGCCAGCAGTTTATCGGAATCAGGGGAGACCCAGTACTTC. Protein sequence: CASSLSESGETQYF. Full variable domain (remainder filled in from reference TRBV28 and TRBJ2-5): DVKVTQSSRYLVKRTGEKVFLECVQDMDHENMFWYRQDPGLGLRLIYFSYDVKMKEKGDIPEGYSVSREKKERFSLILESASTNQTSMYLCASSLSESGETQYFGPGTRLLVL.

This clonotype was observed at least ten times. The V and J genes are TRBV6-1 and TRBJ1-2, with 10 bases matching TRBD1. Germline CDR1 reads MNHNS; CDR2 reads SASEGT. The V gene end was trimmed by 8 bases and the J gene end by 8 bases; junction bases not matched to a gene: 8. The CDR3 is 13 amino acids. This CDR3 reads CASQRGQGYGYTF. As DNA, the CDR3 is TGTGCCAGCCAAAGGGGACAGGGGTACGGCTACACCTTC.

This clonotype was seen more than once but under ten times. The conserved final phenylalanine or tryptophan is absent from the CDR3, which likely points to a read error. The J gene is TRBJ2-7, the V gene TRBV5-1; the D is unclear. CDR3 length: 14 residues. V was pared by 0 bases and J by 0 bases, with 7 bases between. Germline CDR1 and CDR2: SGHRS and YFSETQ. The CDR3: CASSLAVSSYEQYL. CDR3 in DNA: TGCGCCAGCAGCTTGGCAGTGAGCTCCTACGAGCAGTACCTC.

The genes are TRBV5-6 and TRBJ2-1; 9 nucleotides line up with TRBD1. CDR3 length: 16 amino acids. Trimming at V came to 4 bases and at J to 4 bases, leaving 9 bases not matched to a gene. The germline gives CDR1 SGHDT, CDR2 YYEEEE. The CDR3, as DNA: TGTGCCAGCAGCCCCAACAGGGGGCGAAGGTACAATGAGCAGTTCTTC. Its translation is CASSPNRGRRYNEQFF.

This clonotype was detected many times. V and J are TRBV7-2 and TRBJ1-4, with 8 bases aligning to TRBD1. The CDR3 extends over 15 amino acids. The germline gives CDR1 SGHTA, CDR2 FQGNSA. V dropped 1 base and J dropped 11; count of bases not matched to a gene: 9. The CDR3 DNA reads TGTGCCAGCAGCTTAGGGACAGGGCTAATGTACAAACTGTTTTTT. Amino acid sequence: CASSLGTGLMYKLFF.

This clonotype has at least ten counts. The chain carries TRBV2 and TRBJ1-6; 8 positions agree with TRBD1. The trim removed 7 bases at V and 7 bases at J, leaving 6 bases unmatched. Germline V gene data show CDR1 as SNHLY and CDR2 as FYNNEI. The CDR3 has 14 amino acids. CDR3 protein: CASKKTGVNSPLHF. The CDR3 bases are TGTGCCAGCAAAAAGACAGGGGTAAATTCACCCCTCCACTTT.

The chain joins TRBV7-2 to TRBJ1-2; maybe TRBD1 (5 bases). The germline CDR1 and CDR2 sequences are SGHTA and FQGNSA. This CDR3 is built from 13 residues. With 5 bases removed from V and 13 bases from J, the gap between germline ends came to 20 bases. The CDR3 here is CASSQAGAGRSTF. CDR3 bases: TGTGCCAGCAGCCAAGCCGGGGCGGGACGATCCACCTTC.

The chain combines TRBV11-2 with TRBJ1-1; unclear D gene. This CDR3 contains 12 residues. The V gene lost 6 bases and the J gene lost 2 bases, with 7 bases spanning the gap. Per the germline V gene, CDR1 is SGHAT and CDR2 is FQNNGV. This chain's CDR3 is CASRTQNTEAFF. The CDR3 region has the DNA TGTGCCAGCAGGACCCAAAACACTGAAGCTTTCTTT.

Only a few counts were recorded for this clonotype. The CDR3 protein is CATSSHRGTEAFF. The CDR3 region has the DNA TGTGCCACCAGCAGTCACAGGGGCACTGAAGCTTTCTTT. This chain connects TRBV15 to TRBJ1-1; 7 bases agree with TRBD1. After removal of 3 bases from V and 4 bases from J, the junction contained 2 bases not matched to a gene. This CDR3 comprises 13 residues. Germline CDR1 reads LNHNV; CDR2 reads YYDKDF (reference sequence).

This clonotype was picked up a small number of times. The chain uses TRBV6-2 or TRBV6-3 and TRBJ2-5; weak D call: TRBD2 (6 bases). This CDR3 has 14 residues. With 5 bases removed from V and 5 bases from J, the gap between germline ends came to 15 bases. Germline V gives CDR1 MNHEY, CDR2 SVGEGT. This chain's CDR3 is CASSPPPSEETQYF. The DNA of the CDR3 is TGTGCCAGCAGTCCCCCGCCTAGCGAGGAGACCCAGTACTTC.

This clonotype was seen ten or more times. The chain combines TRBV28 with TRBJ2-5; the match to TRBD2 covers 8 bases. CDR1 and CDR2 from the germline V gene are MDHEN and SYDVKM. The CDR3 extends over 18 amino acids. V lost 4 bases, J lost 0 bases, and 13 bases stayed unmatched. This CDR3 is CASSYPPSELADQETQYF. In DNA form, the CDR3 reads TGTGCCAGCAGTTATCCCCCATCGGAACTAGCGGACCAAGAGACCCAGTACTTC.

There are a few counts of this clonotype. This chain uses TRBV18 with TRBJ1-1; 10 bases line up with TRBD1. CDR3 size: 17 residues. Germline loops: CDR1 KGHSH, CDR2 LQKENI. Trimming removed 5 bases from V and 4 bases from J; junction bases left unmatched: 13. CDR3 coding DNA: TGTGCCAGCTCAAAGGCGGGACAGGGGTATGGTAGCACTGAAGCTTTCTTT. It is translated as CASSKAGQGYGSTEAFF. Full variable domain (missing parts from reference TRBV18 and TRBJ1-1): NAGVMQNPRHLVRRRGQEARLRCSPMKGHSHVYWYRQLPEEGLKFMVYLQKENIIDESGMPKERFSAEFPKEGPSILRIQQVVRGDSAAYFCASSKAGQGYGSTEAFFGQGTRLTVV.

This clonotype was recorded many times. The chain carries TRBV7-9 and TRBJ2-5; tentatively, D is TRBD1 (7 bases). From germline, CDR1 is SEHNR and CDR2 FQNEAQ (reference sequence). The CDR3 has 14 amino acids. V was trimmed by 2 bases and J by 5 bases, leaving 12 bases between them. The CDR3 here is CASSLFAGGETQYF. In DNA form, the CDR3 reads TGTGCCAGCAGCTTATTCGCAGGGGGGGAGACCCAGTACTTC.

This clonotype was detected many times. This chain links TRBV10-3 with TRBJ1-1; D unresolved. The CDR3 sequence is 13 residues long. Germline CDR1 ENHRY, CDR2 SYGVKD. Trimming removed 4 bases at V and 0 bases at J, with 6 bases between. The CDR3 is CAISVRVNTEAFF. The CDR3 nucleotides are TGTGCCATCAGTGTACGGGTGAACACTGAAGCTTTCTTT.

This clonotype was found many times. The rearrangement links TRBV12-3 or TRBV12-4 to TRBJ1-2; tentative D call: TRBD1 (5 bases). V was cut by 2 bases and J by 8 bases, with 18 bases left in between. This CDR3 spans 15 amino acids. As DNA, the CDR3 is TGTGCCAGCAGTTTACGGGCAGGGTTCATGGGGGGCTACACCTTC. Translated: CASSLRAGFMGGYTF.

This clonotype was seen at least ten times. The chain uses TRBV7-9 and TRBJ2-3, with D possibly matching TRBD2 (5 bases). Germline V CDR1 and CDR2: SEHNR, FQNEAQ (reference sequence). The CDR3 is 13 residues long. The ends were cut back, 3 bases at V and 4 bases at J, with 8 bases in the middle. CDR3 loop: CASSLSGSDTQYF. In nucleotides, the CDR3 is TGTGCCAGCAGCTTGAGCGGTTCAGATACGCAGTATTTT.

This clonotype was observed at least ten times. The rearrangement links TRBV7-9 to TRBJ2-7, with TRBD2 matching 10 bases. CDR1 SEHNR and CDR2 FQNEAQ come from the germline V gene (reference sequence). The CDR3 is 15 residues long. J lost 5 bases, V lost 2 bases, and 6 bases had no gene match. As DNA, the CDR3 is TGTGCCAGCAGCTTAACTAGCGGGGCTCTTAACGAGCAGTACTTC. It yields the protein CASSLTSGALNEQYF.

This clonotype was seen ten or more times. The chain couples TRBV28 to TRBJ2-5; 7 bases match TRBD1. The CDR3 extends over 16 amino acids. The germline V gene has CDR1 MDHEN and CDR2 SYDVKM. Trimming cost V 4 bases and J 0 bases; bases outside gene matches: 8. For the CDR3, the DNA is TGTGCCAGCAGTTCGCTCGGGACAGAATACCAAGAGACCCAGTACTTC. Protein product: CASSSLGTEYQETQYF.

This clonotype came up many times. This chain links TRBV7-8 with TRBJ1-5, with TRBD1 as a possible D gene (5 bases). Trimming left V 5 bases short and J 6 bases short, with 32 bases between. The CDR3 spans 20 residues. Germline V lookup: CDR1 SGHVS, CDR2 FQNEAQ. CDR3 loop: CASSPGSGGVGPSKIQPQHF. DNA for the CDR3: TGTGCCAGCAGCCCCGGATCTGGGGGGGTAGGTCCTAGTAAGATTCAGCCCCAGCATTTT. The whole variable domain, filled in from reference TRBV7-8 and TRBJ1-5, reads GAGVSQSPRYKVAKRGQDVALRCDPISGHVSLFWYQQALGQGPEFLTYFQNEAQLDKSGLPSDRFFAERPEGSVSTLKIQRTQQEDSAVYLCASSPGSGGVGPSKIQPQHFGDGTRLSIL.

The chain joins TRBV9 to TRBJ1-1, with unresolved D. From germline, CDR1 is SGDLS and CDR2 YYNGEE. The germline V and J ends were trimmed by 0 bases and 3 bases, with 12 bases remaining between them. CDR3 length equals 15 residues. CDR3 sequence reads: CASSVGSGRDTEAFF. DNA for the CDR3: TGTGCCAGCAGCGTAGGCTCAGGACGGGACACTGAAGCTTTCTTT.

This clonotype appeared many times. The V call is TRBV3-1, the J call TRBJ1-1, with 8 bases fitting TRBD1. This CDR3 comprises 14 residues. Per the germline V gene, CDR1 is LGHDT and CDR2 is YNNKEL (reference sequence). J lost 5 bases, V lost 5 bases, and 7 bases had no gene match. The CDR3 reads CASSKNRGRTEAFF. CDR3 nucleotides: TGTGCCAGCAGCAAAAACAGGGGGAGAACTGAAGCTTTCTTT.

This clonotype was picked up a small number of times. This sequence joins TRBV7-9 and TRBJ2-5, with D uncertain. Deletions cut 0 bases from V and 1 base from J, with 6 bases between. From germline, CDR1 is SEHNR and CDR2 FQNEAQ (reference sequence). This CDR3 region has 14 residues. The CDR3: CASSLASLQETQYF. In nucleotides, the CDR3 is TGTGCCAGCAGCTTAGCTTCACTCCAAGAGACCCAGTACTTC.

Ten or more counts support this clonotype. The genes are TRBV7-8 and TRBJ2-1; tentative D call: TRBD1 (6 bases). The CDR3 totals 15 residues. CDR1 and CDR2 from the germline V gene are SGHVS and FQNEAQ. V lost 4 bases and J 6 bases, leaving 16 bases between the germline ends. The CDR3 nucleotides are TGTGCCAGCAGCTCACAGGGCCCATTCCCCAATGAGCAGTTCTTC. It yields the protein CASSSQGPFPNEQFF.

This clonotype was detected ten times or more. This chain uses TRBV11-2 with TRBJ2-7, with a possible D match to TRBD2 (5 bases). V was pared by 2 bases and J by 0 bases, with 23 bases between. The CDR3 totals 19 residues. The germline V gene has CDR1 SGHAT and CDR2 FQNNGV. CDR3 region: CASSLRRSPLLTSSYEQYF. CDR3 nucleotide sequence: TGTGCCAGCAGCTTAAGGAGGAGTCCTCTCTTGACGAGCTCCTACGAGCAGTACTTC.

This clonotype was counted at least ten times. DNA for the CDR3: TGTGCCAGCAGGCCCCGACACCCTAGCAATCAGCCCCAGCATTTT. Translation gives CASRPRHPSNQPQHF. J is TRBJ1-5 and V is TRBV12-3 or TRBV12-4; no firm D call. Trimming pared 6 bases from V and 0 bases from J, leaving 12 bases between. The CDR3 consists of 15 residues.

The J gene is TRBJ1-3, the V gene TRBV4-1; D remains ambiguous. CDR1 is MGHRA and CDR2 is YSYEKL in the germline V gene. The CDR3 length is 17 residues. V was clipped by 4 bases and J by 6 bases, with 22 bases between them. CDR3 DNA sequence: TGCGCCAGCAGCCTAAATAGGAGGCAGAACAGCTTAAACACCATATATTTT. Its protein product is CASSLNRRQNSLNTIYF.

Remarks on this clonotype: Sequence at one end of the junction differs from germline and may be a read error. This chain uses TRBV2 with TRBJ1-6, with D maybe TRBD1 (5 bases). Germline V gives CDR1 SNHLY, CDR2 FYNNEI. The CDR3 is made up of 14 amino acids. The CDR3 reads CAGRVTEGGSPLHF. CDR3 in DNA: TGTGCCGGCAGGGTAACAGAAGGAGGGTCACCCCTCCACTTT.

This chain links TRBV3-1 with TRBJ1-5; 8 nucleotides align to TRBD1. CDR1 LGHDT and CDR2 YNNKEL come from the germline V gene (reference sequence). The CDR3 spans 15 residues. J gave up 0 bases and V 5 bases, and 3 bases lay outside the gene matches. The CDR3 region has the DNA TGTGCCAGCAGCGGCACAGGGGGTAGCAATCAGCCCCAGCATTTT. Its protein product is CASSGTGGSNQPQHF.